The subject of this entry is one T cell receptor beta chain. In this sample, this clone turned up once. Its antigen remains unidentified. Base qualities are missing; no much larger clone stands one base away. This specimen belongs to a study of OX40 agonist ivuxolimab in advanced cancers. In the study overall: The costimulatory receptor OX40 (CD134) was targeted by ivuxolimab, a fully human IgG2 agonistic monoclonal antibody. Intravenous ivuxolimab was administered to patients every 2 weeks at six dose levels: 0.01, 0.1, 0.3, 1.5, 3 and 10 mg/kg. Among the approximately 50 dose-escalation patients, some 20 had hepatocellular carcinoma, about 15 melanoma, 9 renal cell carcinoma and 9 head and neck cancer. In the dose-escalation cohort, approximately 82% of patients were male, and the mean age was roughly 60 years with a range of roughly 23 to 79. Patients were allowed to have had prior anti-PD-1, anti-PD-L1 or anti-CTLA-4 therapy, and around two fifths of the dose-escalation patients had been treated with checkpoint inhibitors. Three dose-escalation patients achieved partial responses, one with hepatocellular carcinoma and two with cutaneous melanoma. The point of sequencing TCRbeta in the periphery was to test whether ivuxolimab changed TCR sequence diversity and drove clonal T-cell expansion. The paper covers the monotherapy dose-escalation part of the phase I ivuxolimab trial, which included N of about 50 patients. The paper's findings and limits, for the study overall: At doses of 0.1 to 3.0 mg/kg, clonal expansion of both CD4+ and CD8+ blood T cells was observed from baseline to week 6. After ivuxolimab, CD8+ T cells had more expanded clones than CD4+ T cells on average. In the 0.1-3.0 mg/kg groups, partial responders had among the lowest normalized peripheral clonal expansion, particularly in CD8+ T cells. Low levels of normalized T-cell clonal expansion were also seen in some nonresponding patients. Antigen specificity was not determined for the clonally expanded peripheral T cells.

To sequence the TCRbeta CDR3 region, genomic DNA was isolated from the sorted cells. The immunoSEQ Assay was used to sequence the TCRbeta CDR3 regions. The immuneACCESS repertoire file appears here via TCRdb, limited to in-frame rearrangements. These files lack a portion of the clones; in checked studies, under half of the deficit traces to unresolved V genes, and the cause of the others is not known. Here the sample has more than 55,000 clones; just over 85% occur a single time. The ten biggest clones cover approximately 1% of the sample. In the germline V gene (reference sequence), CDR1 corresponds to GTSNPN and CDR2 to SVGIG. Trimming leaves V shorter by 0 bases and J shorter by 5 bases, with the junction holding 4 bases beyond the gene matches. The CDR3 spans 14 residues, from the cysteine through the phenylalanine. CDR3 DNA only is kept here, 42 bases in frame from base 1. Patients with autoimmune disease history or receiving systemic immunosuppression were excluded from the trial. Peripheral blood for TCR sequencing was collected from all dose cohorts at baseline, on cycle 4 day 1, and on cycle 7 day 1. The samples were taken from a phase I, first-in-human, multicenter, open-label dose-escalation trial of ivuxolimab. Adults with locally advanced or metastatic melanoma, renal cell, hepatocellular, or head and neck squamous cell carcinoma were enrolled in the trial. Before TCR sequencing, CD4+ and CD8+ T cells were separately sorted from peripheral blood.

Here the sequenced sample was CD4+ or CD8+ T cells sorted from blood, taken in a trial of the OX40 agonist ivuxolimab. This clonotype originated in an adult with an advanced solid tumor such as melanoma, head and neck, liver or kidney cancer. The rearrangement joined TRBV30 to TRBJ1-5; 7 middle bases align to TRBD1. The nucleotides read TGTGCCTGGAGTGTAAGGACAGGTTATCAGCCCCAGCATTTT. It translates to CAWSVRTGYQPQHF.